This TCR beta chain was sequenced in a study of Graves' ophthalmopathy and Graves' hyperthyroidism. Study-level background: Upon initial diagnosis and before any treatment, peripheral blood was collected. Study conclusions and caveats: Blood samples also showed most expanded thyroid clonotypes exceeding 0.001 frequency.

Other autoimmune diseases, uncontrolled infections, pregnancy and lactation each led to patient exclusion. V lost 3 bases to trimming and J lost 7 bases; unmatched junction nucleotides: 8. The CDR3 length is 14 residues. Looked up from germline, CDR1 is DFQATT and CDR2 is SNEGSKA (reference sequence). From RNA, the CDR3 regions of TCR beta chains were amplified and sequenced. An opening RT-PCR round employed HTBI primers and preceded a second-round multiplex PCR. Each CDR3 protein gets one entry after TCRdb re-called the multiplex PCR reads with MiXCR. The sample yields roughly 380,000 distinct CDR3 sequences, 15% seen once. Worth noting for this clonotype: What it recognizes is unknown.

The rearrangement uses TRBV20-1 and TRBJ1-5; TRBD1 aligns across 8 bases. Sequenced: peripheral blood. The receptor comes from a young woman with stable Graves' hyperthyroidism. Here the CDR3 DNA reads TGCAGTGCTAGTAACAGGGGGTCGCGGCAGCCCCAGCATTTT. This encodes CSASNRGSRQPQHF.